This T cell receptor (beta chain) comes out of a study of T cell responses to AZD1222 COVID-19 vaccine. The protocol was immunoSEQ multiplex PCR, while the TCRdb copy is restricted to in-frame clones and leaves out a portion. The sample consists of about 150,000 clones, about 92% of them appearing once. This CDR3 contains 16 residues. V dropped 4 bases and J dropped 0 bases, with 13 bases sitting between them. The germline V gene encodes CDR1 SGDLS and CDR2 YYNGEE. The sequence was collected from an adult who received the AZD1222 COVID-19 vaccine. This chain connects TRBV9 to TRBJ2-2; D is unclear. The sample was peripheral blood, taken 28 days after the second AZD1222 dose. The CDR3 sequence is CASSRPTSSNTGELFF. The CDR3 DNA reads TGTGCCAGCAGCCGACCGACAAGCTCGAACACCGGGGAGCTGTTTTTT.